Following are 24 T cell receptor beta chains from one sample sequenced in a study of blood T cell repertoires in COVID-19. The table came from immunoSEQ multiplex PCR; TCRdb's copy has only in-frame clones and leaves some out. Among roughly 100,000 clones listed, approximately 80% were seen once. Specimen: peripheral blood. These receptors were collected from a man aged 80 or over with acute or convalescent COVID-19.

The V and J genes are TRBV7-2 and TRBJ1-5, with D possibly TRBD1 on 6 matching bases. V was shortened by 5 bases and J by 4 bases, with 15 bases between the two germline ends. CDR1 and CDR2 from the germline V gene are SGHTA and FQGNSA. The CDR3 has 15 amino acids. CDR3 amino acids: CASSPNRDRNQPQHF. CDR3 in DNA: TGTGCCAGCAGCCCAAACAGGGATAGGAATCAGCCCCAGCATTTT.

The chain recombines TRBV18 with TRBJ2-1; 13 bases align to TRBD2. The ends lost 3 bases at V and 7 bases at J; junction bases unmatched: 6. The CDR3 extends over 16 amino acids. Germline assignment: CDR1 KGHSH and CDR2 LQKENI. The CDR3 spells CASSPSPTSGRNEQFF. The CDR3 DNA reads as TGTGCCAGCTCACCTTCTCCGACTAGCGGGAGGAATGAGCAGTTCTTC. Full variable domain (missing parts from reference TRBV18 and TRBJ2-1): NAGVMQNPRHLVRRRGQEARLRCSPMKGHSHVYWYRQLPEEGLKFMVYLQKENIIDESGMPKERFSAEFPKEGPSILRIQQVVRGDSAAYFCASSPSPTSGRNEQFFGPGTRLTVL.

The chain recombines TRBV7-9 with TRBJ2-5; TRBD2 aligns across 14 bases. With 5 bases clipped from V and 3 bases from J, the junction kept 11 bases outside the gene matches. Per the germline V gene, CDR1 is SEHNR and CDR2 is FQNEAQ (reference sequence). The length of the CDR3 is 18 residues. The CDR3 loop reads CASSTSGTSGSWKETQYF. CDR3 bases: TGTGCCAGCAGCACCTCCGGGACTAGCGGGAGTTGGAAAGAGACCCAGTACTTC.

A single count supports this clone. V gene TRBV9 combines with J gene TRBJ2-2, with D perhaps TRBD2 (6 bases). Germline CDR1 SGDLS, CDR2 YYNGEE. CDR3 length: 18 residues. V was cut by 2 bases and J by 1 base, with 18 bases left in between. CDR3 sequence (DNA): TGTGCCAGCAGCGTGCAGCCGGGAGTAGCGTTGAACACCGGGGAGCTGTTTTTT. Amino acid sequence: CASSVQPGVALNTGELFF.

The chain combines TRBV15 with TRBJ1-5, with D possibly matching TRBD1 (5 bases). CDR3 length: 13 amino acids. With 4 bases removed from V and 7 bases from J, the gap between germline ends came to 11 bases. Germline V gene data show CDR1 as LNHNV and CDR2 as YYDKDF (reference sequence). CDR3 sequence reads: CATSMKGRQPQHF. Written as DNA, the CDR3 is TGTGCCACCAGCATGAAGGGGCGACAGCCCCAGCATTTT.

V gene TRBV27 combines with J gene TRBJ1-2, with D tentatively TRBD1 (5 bases). Trimming took 4 bases from V and 3 from J, leaving 12 bases between them. Germline V CDR1 and CDR2: MNHEY, SMNVEV (reference sequence). The CDR3 totals 14 residues. For the CDR3, the DNA is TGTGCCAGCAGTTCACAGATAGGGGACTATGGCTACACCTTC. Protein product: CASSSQIGDYGYTF.

This clone was found once. V and J are TRBV15 and TRBJ1-4; 10 bases map to TRBD1. V lost 4 bases to trimming and J lost 5 bases; unmatched junction nucleotides: 4. This CDR3 is built from 15 residues. Per germline, CDR1 LNHNV and CDR2 YYDKDF (reference sequence). CDR3 protein: CATSNPTGGNEKLFF. The CDR3 DNA is TGTGCCACCAGCAACCCGACAGGGGGCAATGAAAAACTGTTTTTT.

This clone was detected only once. The V gene is TRBV7-8, the J gene TRBJ2-5; D call uncertain. This CDR3 spans 12 amino acids. CDR1 SGHVS and CDR2 FQNEAQ come from the germline V gene. V was clipped by 0 bases and J by 4 bases, with 3 bases between them. The CDR3 loop is CASSLAGETQYF. The CDR3 bases are TGTGCCAGCAGCTTAGCCGGAGAGACCCAGTACTTC.

V usage is TRBV18 and J usage is TRBJ2-3; 8 bases are shared with TRBD1. The CDR3 consists of 18 residues. The V gene end was trimmed by 1 base and the J gene end by 5 bases; junction bases not matched to a gene: 14. CDR1 is KGHSH, CDR2 LQKENI, per germline. CDR3 nucleotide sequence: TGTGCCAGCTCACCACGCGGGCCAGGGACAGGTAGTGGAGATACGCAGTATTTT. It translates to CASSPRGPGTGSGDTQYF.

This sequence joins TRBV7-8 and TRBJ2-5; perhaps TRBD2 as D (6 bases). The CDR3 length is 15 residues. V was trimmed by 1 base and J by 4 bases, leaving 13 bases between them. Germline V CDR1 and CDR2: SGHVS, FQNEAQ. The CDR3 loop reads CASSLGAGLGETQYF. The CDR3 DNA follows: TGTGCCAGCAGCTTAGGGGCGGGATTGGGAGAGACCCAGTACTTC.

The chain couples TRBV3-1 (or the pseudogene TRBV3-2) to TRBJ2-2, with D tentatively TRBD2 (5 bases). V lost 4 bases, J lost 0 bases, and 12 bases lay in between. Germline assignment: CDR1 LGHDT and CDR2 YNNKEL (reference sequence). The CDR3 has 16 amino acids. The CDR3 protein is CASSPRVATNTGELFF. The CDR3 nucleotides are TGTGCCAGCAGCCCCCGGGTAGCGACGAACACCGGGGAGCTGTTTTTT.

This clone is medium-sized by share. The chain carries TRBV7-2 and TRBJ1-6; D perhaps matches TRBD1 (5 bases). V shed 5 bases and J shed 3 bases, with 11 bases lying between them. CDR3 length: 15 residues. The germline V gene encodes CDR1 SGHTA and CDR2 FQGNSA. The CDR3 loop is CASSLDINYNSPLHF. Here the CDR3 DNA reads TGTGCCAGCAGCCTGGACATCAACTATAATTCACCCCTCCACTTT.

This clone was recorded a few times. The chain employs TRBV20-1 and TRBJ1-1; D gene ambiguous. The V gene's germline CDR1 is DFQATT and CDR2 SNEGSKA (reference sequence). The V end was cut by 3 bases, the J end by 4 bases, with 12 bases between. The CDR3 is 13 amino acids. The CDR3 region has the DNA TGCAGTGCTAGTGGACTTGGGAGCACTGAAGCTTTCTTT. This gives the protein CSASGLGSTEAFF.

The chain couples TRBV18 to TRBJ1-3; 7 bases agree with TRBD1. V lost 4 bases to trimming and J lost 0 bases; unmatched junction nucleotides: 9. CDR3 length: 17 amino acids. The germline V gene has CDR1 KGHSH and CDR2 LQKENI. The CDR3 nucleotides read TGTGCCAGCTCACATTCCACAGGGGTGAGCTCTGGAAACACCATATATTTT. Translating gives CASSHSTGVSSGNTIYF.

With respect to this clone: The identical CDR3 is also encoded by other nucleotide sequences in the sample. The chain couples TRBV18 to TRBJ2-5; tentatively, D is TRBD2 (6 bases). The CDR3 is 13 residues long. CDR1 is KGHSH, CDR2 LQKENI, per germline. Trimming removed 3 bases at V and 5 bases at J, with 10 bases between. CDR3 amino acids: CASSPSGGETQYF. DNA for the CDR3: TGTGCCAGCTCACCTTCCGGGGGTGAGACCCAGTACTTC.

The chain links TRBV19 to TRBJ2-5; 14 bases match TRBD2. Germline V CDR1 and CDR2: LNHDA, SQIVND (reference sequence). This CDR3 spans 15 amino acids. Trimming took 5 bases from V and 10 from J; bases not matched to a gene: 9. DNA of the CDR3: TGTGCCAGTAGTTTCGCGGGACTAGCGGGAGACTACCAGTACTTC. Protein: CASSFAGLAGDYQYF.

Note on this clone: Other DNA sequences within the sample encode an identical CDR3. The chain combines TRBV18 with TRBJ1-1, with D perhaps TRBD1 (6 bases). V lost 0 bases and J 0 bases, leaving 8 bases between the germline ends. Germline assignment: CDR1 KGHSH and CDR2 LQKENI. This CDR3 contains 15 residues. CDR3 protein: CASSPPQGMNTEAFF. CDR3 bases: TGTGCCAGCTCACCACCACAGGGCATGAACACTGAAGCTTTCTTT.

This clone occurred a few times. J is TRBJ1-2 and V is TRBV14, with TRBD1 identical over 8 bases. The V gene's germline CDR1 is SGHDN and CDR2 FVKESK. The CDR3 loop spans 15 amino acids. V dropped 3 bases and J dropped 5; count of bases not matched to a gene: 8. CDR3 sequence reads: CASSQKQGGWYGYTF. CDR3 DNA: TGTGCCAGCAGCCAGAAACAGGGGGGCTGGTATGGCTACACCTTC.

This clone was seen once. V usage is TRBV18 and J usage is TRBJ1-1; D gene uncertain. The V gene lost 3 bases and the J gene lost 3 bases, with 8 bases spanning the gap. This CDR3 has 13 amino acids. Germline V CDR1 and CDR2: KGHSH, LQKENI. CDR3 protein: CASSPRRDTEAFF. DNA of the CDR3: TGTGCCAGCTCACCGCGGCGGGACACTGAAGCTTTCTTT.

This clone was detected a few times. The J gene is TRBJ2-5, the V gene TRBV5-1; D uncertain. Between the trimmed V and J ends, which lost 3 bases and 3 bases, there was a span of 6 bases. Germline CDR1 is SGHRS and CDR2 is YFSETQ. This CDR3 contains 12 residues. The CDR3 spells CASSWSEETQYF. The CDR3 DNA is TGCGCCAGCAGCTGGTCGGAAGAGACCCAGTACTTC.

The rearrangement links TRBV5-4 to TRBJ2-1; D is possibly TRBD2 (5 bases). V lost 0 bases to trimming and J lost 5 bases, with 12 bases between them. Germline V CDR1 and CDR2: SGHNT, YYREEE (reference sequence). The CDR3 is made up of 15 amino acids. The CDR3 sequence is CASSLALGNNNEQFF. DNA for the CDR3: TGTGCCAGCAGCTTGGCCCTCGGGAACAACAATGAGCAGTTCTTC.

This chain links TRBV6-2 or TRBV6-3 with TRBJ2-3, with D hard to call. The CDR3 covers 13 residues. Germline V lookup: CDR1 MNHEY, CDR2 SVGEGT. V dropped 8 bases and J dropped 7 bases, with 16 bases sitting between them. CDR3 amino acids: CASRLYQVHTQYF. The CDR3 DNA is TGTGCCAGCCGCCTTTATCAGGTCCATACGCAGTATTTT.

This clone occurred a few times. The rearrangement uses TRBV5-1 and TRBJ1-1, with no clear D. This CDR3 spans 14 amino acids. The V end was cut by 1 base, the J end by 8 bases, with 15 bases between. Germline assignment: CDR1 SGHRS and CDR2 YFSETQ. For the CDR3, the DNA is TGCGCCAGCAGCTTGCGCCGGGCCCCGGGAGAAGCTTTCTTT. This codes for CASSLRRAPGEAFF.

The chain recombines TRBV29-1 with TRBJ2-1; maybe TRBD2 (6 bases). The V gene's germline CDR1 is SQVTM and CDR2 ANQGSEA. The CDR3 has 14 amino acids. Trimming took 4 bases from V and 8 from J, leaving 18 bases between them. The CDR3 spells CSVGAGRGRDEQFF. DNA for the CDR3: TGCAGCGTTGGGGCGGGGCGGGGCAGGGATGAGCAGTTCTTC.